A single T cell receptor (beta chain) is shown here with its context. What it binds is not known. CDR1 LNHDA and CDR2 SQIVND come from the germline V gene (reference sequence). V lost 4 bases and J lost 5; bases outside the gene matches: 4. This CDR3 contains 14 residues. Some clones are missing from TCRdb's copy, which holds only in-frame ones; the method was immunoSEQ multiplex PCR. Found here are roughly 57,000 clones, around 75% of them singletons; the top ten hold over 12%. The data originate from a study of T cell clones after liver transplantation. Study-level background: Subjects received no induction therapy and standard immunosuppression until randomization at 12-24 months post-transplant. Study-level points and caveats: A significant post-transplant drop in circulating graft-donor-reactive CD4 TCRbeta sequences occurred in most of the 8 subjects. Donor-reactive sequences fell more than third party-reactive ones, suggesting partial deletion.

Sorting of unstimulated PBMCs yielded separate CD3+CD4+ and CD3+CD8+ fractions. This TCR came from a human donor who received a liver transplant. This chain uses TRBV19 with TRBJ2-1; 8 bases map to TRBD1. The specimen was CD4+ T cells from blood, collected before liver transplant. This CDR3 is CASSSDRGNNEQFF. The CDR3 DNA follows: TGTGCCAGTAGTAGCGACAGGGGAAACAATGAGCAGTTCTTC.